The source of this TCR beta chain is a study of cytomegalovirus exposure and HLA in healthy donors. Whole-study findings and limits: The likely origin of a cluster of highly shared sequence variants was a sequencing artifact. Later on, an analysis found that several of the most significant clusters appeared to be linked to common viral pathogens, which included parvovirus B19.

The table lists this clone with a count of one. The antigen is undetermined. The PCR made use of 60 Vbeta and 13 Jbeta primers. Using immunoSEQ multiplex PCR, the repertoire was profiled, and TCRdb retains in-frame clones only, with some absent. The data show around 130,000 clones, approximately 80% seen once. This TCR derives from a man aged 45-65 years in good health and CMV-seronegative. Source material: PBMCs.

CDR3: CASSVGRGIGQETQYF. DNA for the CDR3: TGTGCCAGCAGCGTAGGTAGAGGGATCGGACAAGAGACCCAGTACTTC. J is TRBJ2-5 and V is TRBV9, with D maybe TRBD2 (5 bases). The CDR3 consists of 16 residues. The germline gives CDR1 SGDLS, CDR2 YYNGEE. Between the trimmed V and J ends, which lost 0 bases and 2 bases, there was a span of 14 bases.